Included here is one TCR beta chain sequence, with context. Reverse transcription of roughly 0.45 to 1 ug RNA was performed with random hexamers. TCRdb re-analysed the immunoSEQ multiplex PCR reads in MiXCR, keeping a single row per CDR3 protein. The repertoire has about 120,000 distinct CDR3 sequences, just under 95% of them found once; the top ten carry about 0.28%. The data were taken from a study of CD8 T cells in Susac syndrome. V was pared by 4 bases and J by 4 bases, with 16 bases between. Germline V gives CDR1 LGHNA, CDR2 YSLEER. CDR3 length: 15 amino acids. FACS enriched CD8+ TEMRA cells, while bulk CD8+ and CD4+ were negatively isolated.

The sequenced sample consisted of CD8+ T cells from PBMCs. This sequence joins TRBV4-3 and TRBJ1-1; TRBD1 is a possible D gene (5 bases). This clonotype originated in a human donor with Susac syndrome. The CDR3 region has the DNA TGCGCCAGCAGCCCATCTGTAGGGGTGGTCACTGAAGCTTTCTTT. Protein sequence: CASSPSVGVVTEAFF.